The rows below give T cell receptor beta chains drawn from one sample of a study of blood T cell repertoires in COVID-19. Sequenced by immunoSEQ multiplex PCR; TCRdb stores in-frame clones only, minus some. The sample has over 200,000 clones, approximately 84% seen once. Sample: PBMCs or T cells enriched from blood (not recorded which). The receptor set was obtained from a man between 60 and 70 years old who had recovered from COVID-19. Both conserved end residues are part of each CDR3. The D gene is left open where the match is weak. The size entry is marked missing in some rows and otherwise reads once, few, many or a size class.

CDR3 protein: CASRWDRDGYTF
CDR3 DNA: TGTGCCAGCAGGTGGGACAGGGATGGCTACACCTTC
clone size: -
D gene: TRBD1
V gene: TRBV2
J gene: TRBJ1-2
CDR3 length: 12

CDR3 protein: CASSFGRGESPLHF
CDR3 DNA: TGTGCCAGCAGCTTTGGCAGGGGTGAATCACCCCTCCACTTT
clone size: -
D gene: -
V gene: TRBV5-4
J gene: TRBJ1-6
CDR3 length: 14

CDR3 protein: CASSPGSFYEQYF
CDR3 DNA: TGTGCCAGCTCACCAGGCAGTTTCTACGAGCAGTACTTC
clone size: -
D gene: -
V gene: TRBV18
J gene: TRBJ2-7
CDR3 length: 13

CDR3 protein: CASSPRQASYNEQFF
CDR3 DNA: TGTGCCAGCTCACCACGACAGGCCTCCTACAATGAGCAGTTCTTC
clone size: -
D gene: -
V gene: TRBV18
J gene: TRBJ2-1
CDR3 length: 15

CDR3 protein: CASRMSSGTVLLGYTF
CDR3 DNA: TGCGCCAGCAGGATGAGTTCCGGGACTGTGCTTTTAGGCTACACCTTC
clone size: -
D gene: -
V gene: TRBV5-1
J gene: TRBJ1-2
CDR3 length: 16

CDR3 protein: CASSPKRDSYYGYTF
CDR3 DNA: TGTGCCAGCAGCCCCAAAAGGGACAGCTACTATGGCTACACCTTC
clone size: few
D gene: TRBD1
V gene: TRBV13
J gene: TRBJ1-2
CDR3 length: 15

CDR3 protein: CASSIALTGGSYNEQFF
CDR3 DNA: TGTGCCAGTAGTATAGCACTTACAGGGGGCTCCTACAATGAGCAGTTCTTC
clone size: -
D gene: TRBD1
V gene: TRBV19
J gene: TRBJ2-1
CDR3 length: 17

CDR3 protein: CASSLAAGSGETQYF
CDR3 DNA: TGCGCCAGCAGCTTGGCCGCGGGGTCTGGAGAGACCCAGTACTTC
clone size: -
D gene: -
V gene: TRBV5-1
J gene: TRBJ2-5
CDR3 length: 15

CDR3 protein: CASGLSGGTEAFF
CDR3 DNA: TGTGCCAGCGGTCTGAGTGGAGGCACTGAAGCTTTCTTT
clone size: -
D gene: -
V gene: TRBV6-5
J gene: TRBJ1-1
CDR3 length: 13

CDR3 protein: CASSLRDFRDEKLFF
CDR3 DNA: TGTGCCAGCAGCTTAAGGGACTTTCGGGATGAAAAACTGTTTTTT
clone size: -
D gene: -
V gene: TRBV7-2
J gene: TRBJ1-4
CDR3 length: 15

CDR3 protein: CASSPQRSTDTQYF
CDR3 DNA: TGTGCCAGCTCACCACAGCGGAGCACAGATACGCAGTATTTT
clone size: -
D gene: -
V gene: TRBV18
J gene: TRBJ2-3
CDR3 length: 14

CDR3 protein: CASSFDRGPNEKLFF
CDR3 DNA: TGTGCCAGCAGCTTTGACAGGGGACCAAATGAAAAACTGTTTTTT
clone size: few
D gene: TRBD1
V gene: TRBV7-2
J gene: TRBJ1-4
CDR3 length: 15

CDR3 protein: CASSEADRGGTFF
CDR3 DNA: TGTGCCAGCAGTGAAGCGGACAGGGGGGGAACTTTCTTT
clone size: -
D gene: TRBD1
V gene: TRBV6-1
J gene: TRBJ1-1
CDR3 length: 13

CDR3 protein: CASTEGQGSAYGYTF
CDR3 DNA: TGTGCCAGCACCGAGGGACAGGGGAGTGCCTATGGCTACACCTTC
clone size: -
D gene: TRBD1
V gene: TRBV6-5
J gene: TRBJ1-2
CDR3 length: 15

CDR3 protein: CASRLGLAVPETQYF
CDR3 DNA: TGTGCCAGCAGGCTGGGACTAGCAGTACCAGAGACCCAGTACTTC
clone size: -
D gene: TRBD2
V gene: TRBV3-1/TRBV3-2
J gene: TRBJ2-5
CDR3 length: 15

CDR3 protein: CSARGSGGYTF
CDR3 DNA: TGCAGTGCCAGGGGCTCTGGCGGCTACACCTTC
clone size: -
D gene: -
V gene: TRBV20-1
J gene: TRBJ1-2
CDR3 length: 11

CDR3 protein: CASSEGQPREQYF
CDR3 DNA: TGTGCCAGCAGTGAGGGACAGCCTCGCGAGCAGTACTTC
clone size: few
D gene: TRBD1
V gene: TRBV6-1
J gene: TRBJ2-7
CDR3 length: 13

CDR3 protein: CASSVSGGQETQYF
CDR3 DNA: TGTGCCAGCAGCGTTTCAGGAGGACAAGAGACCCAGTACTTC
clone size: -
D gene: -
V gene: TRBV9
J gene: TRBJ2-5
CDR3 length: 14

CDR3 protein: CASSYLEEQYF
CDR3 DNA: TGTGCCAGCAGTTACTTAGAGGAGCAGTACTTC
clone size: -
D gene: -
V gene: TRBV6-5
J gene: TRBJ2-7
CDR3 length: 11

CDR3 protein: CASSLGTANTEAFF
CDR3 DNA: TGTGCCAGCAGCCTCGGGACTGCGAACACTGAAGCTTTCTTT
clone size: -
D gene: -
V gene: TRBV27
J gene: TRBJ1-1
CDR3 length: 14

CDR3 protein: CASSFGIDTNSGNTIYF
CDR3 DNA: TGCGCCAGCAGCTTCGGAATAGACACAAACTCTGGAAACACCATATATTTT
clone size: few
D gene: -
V gene: TRBV5-1
J gene: TRBJ1-3
CDR3 length: 17

CDR3 protein: CASSLSRQGDNSPLHF
CDR3 DNA: TGTGCCAGCAGTTTATCCCGACAGGGAGATAATTCACCCCTCCACTTT
clone size: -
D gene: TRBD1
V gene: TRBV27
J gene: TRBJ1-6
CDR3 length: 16

CDR3 protein: CATSSLRGGLQYGYTF
CDR3 DNA: TGTGCCACCAGCAGCCTGCGGGGGGGACTGCAGTATGGCTACACCTTC
clone size: -
D gene: -
V gene: TRBV15
J gene: TRBJ1-2
CDR3 length: 16

CDR3 protein: CASSLGYSFTDTQYF
CDR3 DNA: TGTGCCAGCTCACTCGGTTACTCATTCACAGATACGCAGTATTTT
clone size: -
D gene: -
V gene: TRBV18
J gene: TRBJ2-3
CDR3 length: 15

CDR3 protein: CASSLETASNTGELFF
CDR3 DNA: TGTGCCAGCAGCTTGGAGACAGCCTCGAACACCGGGGAGCTGTTTTTT
clone size: -
D gene: -
V gene: TRBV7-8
J gene: TRBJ2-2
CDR3 length: 16

CDR3 protein: CAISDSSGTGSSPLHF
CDR3 DNA: TGTGCCATCAGTGATTCATCCGGGACAGGGAGTTCACCCCTCCACTTT
clone size: -
D gene: TRBD1
V gene: TRBV10-3
J gene: TRBJ1-6
CDR3 length: 16

CDR3 protein: CASSQLLAGGTGELFF
CDR3 DNA: TGTGCCAGCAGCCAGTTACTAGCGGGGGGCACCGGGGAGCTGTTTTTT
clone size: -
D gene: TRBD2
V gene: TRBV3-1/TRBV3-2
J gene: TRBJ2-2
CDR3 length: 16

CDR3 protein: CASSSAGVQPQHF
CDR3 DNA: TGTGCCAGCAGCAGCGCAGGGGTTCAGCCCCAGCATTTT
clone size: -
D gene: -
V gene: TRBV7-9
J gene: TRBJ1-5
CDR3 length: 13

CDR3 protein: CASSQDRAGAYGYTF
CDR3 DNA: TGCGCCAGCAGCCAAGATCGGGCAGGGGCCTATGGCTACACCTTC
clone size: -
D gene: -
V gene: TRBV4-3
J gene: TRBJ1-2
CDR3 length: 15

CDR3 protein: CASSRGDSGELFF
CDR3 DNA: TGCGCCAGCAGCAGAGGGGACTCCGGGGAGCTGTTTTTT
clone size: -
D gene: -
V gene: TRBV10-2
J gene: TRBJ2-2
CDR3 length: 13

CDR3 protein: CAWSPIRGNLGNTIYF
CDR3 DNA: TGTGCCTGGAGCCCCATTAGGGGGAATCTAGGAAACACCATATATTTT
clone size: -
D gene: -
V gene: TRBV30
J gene: TRBJ1-3
CDR3 length: 16

CDR3 protein: CASSVVGGQNSGNTIYF
CDR3 DNA: TGTGCCAGCAGCGTAGTGGGGGGACAGAACTCTGGAAACACCATATATTTT
clone size: -
D gene: TRBD1
V gene: TRBV9
J gene: TRBJ1-3
CDR3 length: 17

CDR3 protein: CASSVAGGSANEKLFF
CDR3 DNA: TGTGCCAGCTCTGTCGCAGGGGGCTCGGCTAATGAAAAACTGTTTTTT
clone size: once
D gene: TRBD1
V gene: TRBV18
J gene: TRBJ1-4
CDR3 length: 16

CDR3 protein: CASSPTGGFVEAFF
CDR3 DNA: TGCGCCAGCAGTCCAACAGGGGGCTTCGTTGAAGCTTTCTTT
clone size: -
D gene: TRBD1
V gene: TRBV10-2
J gene: TRBJ1-1
CDR3 length: 14

CDR3 protein: CASSRGPYVEQYF
CDR3 DNA: TGTGCCAGCAGCAGGGGGCCCTACGTCGAGCAGTACTTC
clone size: -
D gene: TRBD1
V gene: TRBV5-6
J gene: TRBJ2-7
CDR3 length: 13

CDR3 protein: CATSDSQDTNEKLFF
CDR3 DNA: TGTGCCACCAGTGATTCCCAGGATACTAATGAAAAACTGTTTTTT
clone size: once
D gene: -
V gene: TRBV24-1
J gene: TRBJ1-4
CDR3 length: 15

CDR3 protein: CASSLGLSMAQYF
CDR3 DNA: TGTGCCAGTAGTCTAGGGCTCAGTATGGCCCAGTACTTC
clone size: -
D gene: -
V gene: TRBV19
J gene: TRBJ2-5
CDR3 length: 13

CDR3 protein: CSVSGQGNQPQHF
CDR3 DNA: TGCAGCGTATCGGGACAGGGAAATCAGCCCCAGCATTTT
clone size: -
D gene: TRBD1
V gene: TRBV29-1
J gene: TRBJ1-5
CDR3 length: 13

CDR3 protein: CASPTGGIDTQYF
CDR3 DNA: TGTGCCAGCCCGACAGGGGGCATCGATACGCAGTATTTT
clone size: few
D gene: TRBD1
V gene: TRBV2
J gene: TRBJ2-3
CDR3 length: 13

CDR3 protein: CASSNTYNEQFF
CDR3 DNA: TGCGCCAGCAGTAACACCTACAATGAGCAGTTCTTC
clone size: -
D gene: -
V gene: TRBV5-1
J gene: TRBJ2-1
CDR3 length: 12

CDR3 protein: CASSQTSGGAGSHEQFF
CDR3 DNA: TGTGCCAGCAGCCAGACTAGCGGGGGGGCCGGGTCCCATGAGCAGTTCTTC
clone size: -
D gene: TRBD2
V gene: TRBV7-2
J gene: TRBJ2-1
CDR3 length: 17

CDR3 protein: CASSLGRQGNHEQYF
CDR3 DNA: TGTGCCAGCAGCTTAGGTCGACAGGGTAATCACGAGCAGTACTTC
clone size: -
D gene: TRBD1
V gene: TRBV7-2
J gene: TRBJ2-7
CDR3 length: 15

CDR3 protein: CSVPLSGGLYF
CDR3 DNA: TGCAGTGTCCCACTTAGCGGGGGGTTGTATTTT
clone size: -
D gene: TRBD2
V gene: TRBV20-1
J gene: TRBJ2-3
CDR3 length: 11

CDR3 protein: CASYRLQGMYGYTF
CDR3 DNA: TGTGCCAGCTACCGTCTACAGGGGATGTATGGCTACACCTTC
clone size: once
D gene: TRBD1
V gene: TRBV2
J gene: TRBJ1-2
CDR3 length: 14

CDR3 protein: CASSNQQGTEAFF
CDR3 DNA: TGTGCCAGTAGCAATCAACAGGGTACTGAAGCTTTCTTT
clone size: -
D gene: -
V gene: TRBV19
J gene: TRBJ1-1
CDR3 length: 13

CDR3 protein: CASSRTGGWSETQYF
CDR3 DNA: TGCGCCAGCAGTCGGACAGGGGGTTGGTCGGAGACCCAGTACTTC
clone size: -
D gene: TRBD1
V gene: TRBV5-1
J gene: TRBJ2-5
CDR3 length: 15

CDR3 protein: CASSRTQSSYNEQFF
CDR3 DNA: TGTGCCAGCAGCCGGACACAAAGCTCCTACAATGAGCAGTTCTTC
clone size: -
D gene: -
V gene: TRBV3-1/TRBV3-2
J gene: TRBJ2-1
CDR3 length: 15

CDR3 protein: CAPGDGYGYTF
CDR3 DNA: TGTGCCCCCGGGGATGGCTATGGCTACACCTTC
clone size: -
D gene: -
V gene: TRBV11-2
J gene: TRBJ1-2
CDR3 length: 11

CDR3 protein: CASSSTGGARNEKLFF
CDR3 DNA: TGTGCCAGCAGCTCAACAGGGGGCGCGCGTAATGAAAAACTGTTTTTT
clone size: -
D gene: TRBD1
V gene: TRBV7-2
J gene: TRBJ1-4
CDR3 length: 16

CDR3 protein: CASSLAAQGAGQPQHF
CDR3 DNA: TGTGCCAGCAGCTTAGCGGCACAGGGGGCGGGGCAGCCCCAGCATTTT
clone size: -
D gene: TRBD1
V gene: TRBV7-8
J gene: TRBJ1-5
CDR3 length: 16

CDR3 protein: CASSFRGLAEYNEQFF
CDR3 DNA: TGTGCCAGCAGCTTTCGCGGACTAGCGGAGTACAATGAGCAGTTCTTC
clone size: -
D gene: TRBD2
V gene: TRBV5-5
J gene: TRBJ2-1
CDR3 length: 16

CDR3 protein: CSASPGTYNSPLHF
CDR3 DNA: TGCAGTGCTAGTCCAGGGACCTATAATTCACCCCTCCACTTT
clone size: -
D gene: -
V gene: TRBV20-1
J gene: TRBJ1-6
CDR3 length: 14

CDR3 protein: CASSQDEGQGTYGYTF
CDR3 DNA: TGCGCCAGCAGCCAAGATGAAGGACAGGGGACCTATGGCTACACCTTC
clone size: -
D gene: TRBD1
V gene: TRBV4-1
J gene: TRBJ1-2
CDR3 length: 16

CDR3 protein: CASSRGQEGYEQYF
CDR3 DNA: TGTGCCAGCAGCAGGGGACAGGAAGGCTACGAGCAGTACTTC
clone size: -
D gene: TRBD1
V gene: TRBV11-3
J gene: TRBJ2-7
CDR3 length: 14

CDR3 protein: CSVVGSGGAIGELFF
CDR3 DNA: TGCAGCGTTGTTGGAAGCGGGGGGGCCATCGGGGAGCTGTTTTTT
clone size: once
D gene: TRBD2
V gene: TRBV29-1
J gene: TRBJ2-2
CDR3 length: 15